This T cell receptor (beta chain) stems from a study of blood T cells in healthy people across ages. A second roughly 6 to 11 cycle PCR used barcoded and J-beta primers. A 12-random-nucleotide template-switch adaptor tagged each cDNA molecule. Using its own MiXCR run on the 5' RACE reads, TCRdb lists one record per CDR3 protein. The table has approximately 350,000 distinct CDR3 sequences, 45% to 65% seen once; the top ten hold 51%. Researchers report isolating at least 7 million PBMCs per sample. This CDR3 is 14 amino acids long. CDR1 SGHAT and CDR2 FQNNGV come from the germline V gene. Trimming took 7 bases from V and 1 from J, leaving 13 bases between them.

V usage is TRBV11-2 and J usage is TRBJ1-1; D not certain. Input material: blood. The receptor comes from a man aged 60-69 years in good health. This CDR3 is CASNFDLQNTEAFF. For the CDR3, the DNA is TGTGCCAGCAACTTCGACTTACAGAACACTGAAGCTTTCTTT.